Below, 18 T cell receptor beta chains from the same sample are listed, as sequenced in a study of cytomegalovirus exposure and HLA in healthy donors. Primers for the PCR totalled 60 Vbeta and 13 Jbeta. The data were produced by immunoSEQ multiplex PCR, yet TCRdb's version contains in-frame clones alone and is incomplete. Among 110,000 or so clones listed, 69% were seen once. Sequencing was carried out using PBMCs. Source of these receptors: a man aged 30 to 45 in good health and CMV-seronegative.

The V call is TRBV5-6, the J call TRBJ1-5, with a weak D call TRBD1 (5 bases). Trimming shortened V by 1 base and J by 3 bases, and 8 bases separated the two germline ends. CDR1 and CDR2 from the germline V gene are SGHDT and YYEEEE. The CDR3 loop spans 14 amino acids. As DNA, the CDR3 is TGTGCCAGCAGCTTGAAGGGGCCCAATCAGCCCCAGCATTTT. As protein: CASSLKGPNQPQHF.

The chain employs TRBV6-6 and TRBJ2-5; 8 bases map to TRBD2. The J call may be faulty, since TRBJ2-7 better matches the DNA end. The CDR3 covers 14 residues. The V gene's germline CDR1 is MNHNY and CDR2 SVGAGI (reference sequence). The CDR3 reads CASSRDGRDYEQYF. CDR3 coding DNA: TGTGCCAGCAGCCGAGACGGGAGGGACTACGAGCAGTACTTC.

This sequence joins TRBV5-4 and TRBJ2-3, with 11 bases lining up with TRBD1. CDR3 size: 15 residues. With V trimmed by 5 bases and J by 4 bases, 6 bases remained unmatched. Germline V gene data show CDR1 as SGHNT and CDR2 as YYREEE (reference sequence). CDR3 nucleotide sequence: TGTGCCAGCAGTCATCCGGGACAGGGGGCAGATACGCAGTATTTT. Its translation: CASSHPGQGADTQYF. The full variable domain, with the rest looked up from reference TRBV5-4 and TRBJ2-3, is ETGVTQSPTHLIKTRGQQVTLRCSSQSGHNTVSWYQQALGQGPQFIFQYYREEENGRGNFPPRFSGLQFPNYSSELNVNALELDDSALYLCASSHPGQGADTQYFGPGTRLTVL.

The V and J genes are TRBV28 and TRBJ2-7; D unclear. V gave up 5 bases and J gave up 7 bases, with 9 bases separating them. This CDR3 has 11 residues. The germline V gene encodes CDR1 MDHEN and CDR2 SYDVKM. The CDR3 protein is CASSPRVEQYF. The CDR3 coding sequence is TGTGCCAGCAGTCCCCGGGTGGAGCAGTACTTC.

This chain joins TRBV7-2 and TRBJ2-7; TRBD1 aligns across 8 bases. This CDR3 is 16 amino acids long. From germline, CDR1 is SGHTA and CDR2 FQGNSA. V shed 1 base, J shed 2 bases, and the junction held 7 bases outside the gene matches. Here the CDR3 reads CASSLVSWDRTYEQYF. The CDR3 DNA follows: TGTGCCAGCAGCTTAGTTTCCTGGGACAGGACCTACGAGCAGTACTTC.

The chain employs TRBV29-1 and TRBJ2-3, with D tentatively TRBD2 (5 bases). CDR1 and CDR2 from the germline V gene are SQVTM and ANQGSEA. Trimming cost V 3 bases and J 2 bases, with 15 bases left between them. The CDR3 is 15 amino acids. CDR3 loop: CSVEGWVGDTDTQYF. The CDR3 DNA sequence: TGCAGCGTTGAGGGGTGGGTGGGAGACACAGATACGCAGTATTTT.

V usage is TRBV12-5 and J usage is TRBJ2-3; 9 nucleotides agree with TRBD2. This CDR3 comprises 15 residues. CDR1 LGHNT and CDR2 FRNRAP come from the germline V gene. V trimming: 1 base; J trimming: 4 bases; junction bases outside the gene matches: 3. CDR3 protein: CASGLGLADADTQYF. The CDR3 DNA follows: TGTGCTAGTGGTTTGGGACTAGCGGACGCAGATACGCAGTATTTT.

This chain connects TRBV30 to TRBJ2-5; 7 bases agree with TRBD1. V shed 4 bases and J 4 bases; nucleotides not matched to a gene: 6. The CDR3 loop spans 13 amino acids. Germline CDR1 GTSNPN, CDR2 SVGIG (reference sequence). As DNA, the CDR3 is TGTGCCTGGAACATACAGGGGAGAGAGACCCAGTACTTC. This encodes CAWNIQGRETQYF.

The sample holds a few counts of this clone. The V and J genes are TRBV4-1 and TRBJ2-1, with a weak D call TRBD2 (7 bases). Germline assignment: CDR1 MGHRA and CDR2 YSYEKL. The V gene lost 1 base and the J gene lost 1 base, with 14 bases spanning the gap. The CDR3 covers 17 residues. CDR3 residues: CASSQGGGSWSYNEQFF. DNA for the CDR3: TGCGCCAGCAGCCAAGGGGGGGGCTCGTGGTCCTACAATGAGCAGTTCTTC.

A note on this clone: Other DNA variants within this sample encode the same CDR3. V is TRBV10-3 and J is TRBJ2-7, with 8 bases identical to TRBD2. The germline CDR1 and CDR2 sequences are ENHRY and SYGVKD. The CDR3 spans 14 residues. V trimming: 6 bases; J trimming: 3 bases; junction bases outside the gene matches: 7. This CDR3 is CAISPTSGHYEQYF. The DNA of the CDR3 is TGTGCCATCAGCCCCACTAGCGGACACTACGAGCAGTACTTC.

The CDR3 nucleotides read TGTGCCAGCAACATAGCGACAGGGAACACTGAAGCTTTCTTT. Translated: CASNIATGNTEAFF. The gene calls are TRBV11-3 and TRBJ1-1, with D possibly TRBD1 on 6 matching bases. Germline CDR1 reads SGHNT; CDR2 reads YENEEA. The V end lost 7 bases, the J end lost 1 base, and 13 bases lay between the germline ends. CDR3 length: 14 residues.

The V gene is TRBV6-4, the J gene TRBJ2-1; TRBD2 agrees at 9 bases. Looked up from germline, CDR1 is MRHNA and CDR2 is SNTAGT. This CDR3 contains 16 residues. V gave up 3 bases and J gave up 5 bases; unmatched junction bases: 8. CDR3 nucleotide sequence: TGTGCCAGCAGTGAGGGAGCGGGAGGATTGGACAATGAGCAGTTCTTC. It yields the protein CASSEGAGGLDNEQFF.

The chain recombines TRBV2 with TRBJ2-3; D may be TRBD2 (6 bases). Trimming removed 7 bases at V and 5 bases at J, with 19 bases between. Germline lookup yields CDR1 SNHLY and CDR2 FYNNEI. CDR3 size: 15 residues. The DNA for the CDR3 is TGTGCCAGCACCTCCCTGGGGGGAGCCCAAGATACGCAGTATTTT. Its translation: CASTSLGGAQDTQYF.

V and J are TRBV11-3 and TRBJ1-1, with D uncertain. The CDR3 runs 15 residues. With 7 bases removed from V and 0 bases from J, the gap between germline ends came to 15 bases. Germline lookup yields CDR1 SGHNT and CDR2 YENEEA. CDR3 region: CASTESVTLNTEAFF. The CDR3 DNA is TGTGCCAGCACCGAGTCGGTCACGTTGAACACTGAAGCTTTCTTT.

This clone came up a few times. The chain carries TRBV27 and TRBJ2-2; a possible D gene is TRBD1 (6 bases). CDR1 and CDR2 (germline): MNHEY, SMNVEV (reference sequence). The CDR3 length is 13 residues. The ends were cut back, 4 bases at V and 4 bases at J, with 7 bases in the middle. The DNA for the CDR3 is TGTGCCAGCAGTTCCAGGGGCACCGGGGAGCTGTTTTTT. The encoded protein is CASSSRGTGELFF.

CDR3 residues: CAIRTGSDEETQYF. CDR3 DNA: TGTGCCATCAGGACAGGGTCCGATGAAGAGACCCAGTACTTC. V usage is TRBV10-3 and J usage is TRBJ2-5, with TRBD1 matching 7 bases. Unmatched junction bases numbered 7, after V lost 6 bases and J lost 3 bases. Germline loops: CDR1 ENHRY, CDR2 SYGVKD. The CDR3 is 14 amino acids.

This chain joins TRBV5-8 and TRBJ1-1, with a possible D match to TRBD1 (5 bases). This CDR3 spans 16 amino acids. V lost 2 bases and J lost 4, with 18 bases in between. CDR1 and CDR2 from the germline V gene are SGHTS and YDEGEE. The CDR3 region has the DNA TGTGCCAGCAGCTTTCGGGGGGGAGTACAGAGCACTGAAGCTTTCTTT. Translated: CASSFRGGVQSTEAFF.

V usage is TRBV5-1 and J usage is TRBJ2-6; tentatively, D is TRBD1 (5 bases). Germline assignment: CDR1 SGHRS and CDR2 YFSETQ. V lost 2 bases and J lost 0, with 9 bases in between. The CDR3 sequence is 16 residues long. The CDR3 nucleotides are TGCGCCAGCAGCTTAGGCAGGGCCTCTGGGGCCAACGTCCTGACTTTC. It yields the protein CASSLGRASGANVLTF.